Below, one T cell receptor beta chain is given with its context. The antigen remains undetermined. This sample is part of a study of radiation and T cells in renal cell carcinoma. Study-wide results and limits: Only small tumor regions of about 1.1 g were sampled. Irradiated tumors held more dominant CDR3 motifs than control tumors.

TCRdb's table, derived via immunoSEQ multiplex PCR, lists solely in-frame clones and lacks some. The sample has approximately 24,000 clones; 40% to 55% are singletons. Treatment given: 15 Gy SBRT to primary tumor, nephrectomy 4 weeks later. The V gene's germline CDR1 is DFQATT and CDR2 SNEGSKA (reference sequence). V shed 0 bases and J shed 5 bases, with 4 bases lying between them. The CDR3 consists of 11 residues. The gene calls are TRBV20-1 and TRBJ2-5; D unclear. This receptor was obtained from a woman aged 45 to 65 with renal cell carcinoma. The starting material was tumor tissue, obtained from a patient whose treatment included radiotherapy and nephrectomy. CDR3 loop: CSARDAETQYF. CDR3 in DNA: TGCAGTGCTAGAGATGCGGAGACCCAGTACTTC.